The 26 T cell receptor beta chains presented below share a single source sample, sequenced in a study of T cells after yellow fever vaccination. TCRdb used MiXCR to reprocess the 5' RACE reads, holding one entry per CDR3 protein. The data hold around 530,000 distinct CDR3 sequences, with less than 20% observed a single time. Material: PBMCs, obtained less than 6 days after the first yellow fever vaccination. These receptors originate from a man in his late teens or twenties who received the YFV17D yellow fever vaccine.

This clonotype occurred many times. The chain recombines TRBV5-4 with TRBJ2-1; D possibly uses TRBD1 or TRBD2 (6 bases each). Germline V gene sequence: CDR1 SGHNT, CDR2 YYREEE (reference sequence). The ends were cut back, 5 bases at V and 1 base at J, with 13 bases in the middle. This CDR3 region has 15 residues. This CDR3 is CASRRGASSYNEQFF. For the CDR3, the DNA is TGTGCCAGCAGGAGGGGGGCCAGTTCCTACAATGAGCAGTTCTTC.

This clonotype was picked up a small number of times. The rearrangement joins TRBV12-3 or TRBV12-4 to TRBJ1-2, with D maybe TRBD1 (6 bases). V shed 7 bases and J shed 1 base, with 19 bases lying between them. The CDR3 is 16 amino acids. The CDR3 DNA is TGTGCCAGCAACTTAGGGGGGAATCGCGGTAACTATGGCTACACCTTC. Encoded protein: CASNLGGNRGNYGYTF.

This clonotype has a handful of counts. The genes are TRBV12-3 or TRBV12-4 and TRBJ2-3; D is undetermined. This CDR3 comprises 11 residues. The ends were cut back, 6 bases at V and 8 bases at J, with 9 bases in the middle. CDR3: CASSSPGTQYF. CDR3 bases: TGTGCCAGCAGCTCTCCTGGTACGCAGTATTTT.

This clonotype showed up just a few times. The V call is TRBV5-5, the J call TRBJ2-3; D remains unclear. This CDR3 contains 14 residues. Deletions cut 2 bases from V and 2 bases from J, with 9 bases between. Per germline, CDR1 SGHKS and CDR2 YYEKEE (reference sequence). The CDR3 sequence: CASSFDDFTDTQYF. The CDR3 DNA reads TGTGCCAGCAGCTTCGATGATTTCACAGATACGCAGTATTTT.

The J gene is TRBJ2-4, the V gene TRBV12-3 or TRBV12-4, with 11 bases that match TRBD1. The CDR3 runs to 15 residues. The V and J ends lost 2 bases and 7 bases, in that order; junction bases with no gene match: 4. The CDR3 protein is CASSLRGQGGNIQYF. The CDR3 coding sequence is TGTGCCAGCAGTTTAAGGGGACAGGGGGGGAACATTCAGTACTTC.

The chain joins TRBV7-9 to TRBJ2-7, with 11 bases matching TRBD1. The CDR3 loop spans 14 amino acids. Looked up from germline, CDR1 is SEHNR and CDR2 is FQNEAQ (reference sequence). The J segment lost 7 bases and the V segment lost 5 bases, leaving 7 bases of the junction unmatched. In DNA form, the CDR3 reads TGTGCCAGCAGCCGCGGGACAGGGGGAGAAGAGCAGTACGTC. Its protein product is CASSRGTGGEEQYV.

The chain is built from TRBV5-1 and TRBJ2-4; 7 bases fit TRBD1. CDR3 length: 13 amino acids. Trimming at V came to 3 bases and at J to 8 bases, leaving 5 bases not matched to a gene. Germline-derived CDR1 and CDR2 are SGHRS and YFSETQ. The CDR3 reads CASSSQGQDIQYF. In nucleotides, the CDR3 is TGCGCCAGCAGCTCACAGGGGCAGGACATTCAGTACTTC.

V usage is TRBV20-1 and J usage is TRBJ2-4, with no clear D. The CDR3 contains 15 residues. V gave up 1 base and J gave up 8 bases, with 18 bases separating them. Germline values: CDR1 DFQATT, CDR2 SNEGSKA (reference sequence). CDR3 protein: CSARVAPWGTDIQYF. The CDR3 nucleotides are TGCAGTGCTAGAGTGGCCCCGTGGGGAACAGACATTCAGTACTTC.

This clonotype appeared a few times. The CDR3 DNA follows: TGTGCCAGCAGTCCTCGCGGAAATTCACCCCTCCACTTT. As protein: CASSPRGNSPLHF. The chain carries TRBV27 and TRBJ1-6; D uncertain. Trimming shortened V by 5 bases and J by 7 bases, and 9 bases separated the two germline ends. This CDR3 comprises 13 residues. Germline V gives CDR1 MNHEY, CDR2 SMNVEV (reference sequence).

This clonotype was found a few times. The V call is TRBV3-1, the J call TRBJ1-4; no reliable D call. The CDR3 sequence is 15 residues long. Germline values: CDR1 LGHDT, CDR2 YNNKEL (reference sequence). Trimming stripped 4 bases from V and 0 bases from J, with 9 bases between. CDR3: CASSPGGSTNEKLFF. The CDR3 nucleotides read TGTGCCAGCAGCCCCGGCGGGTCAACTAATGAAAAACTGTTTTTT.

Only a few counts were recorded for this clonotype. The V call is TRBV7-6, the J call TRBJ2-5, with D tentatively TRBD2 (7 bases). Per germline, CDR1 SGHVS and CDR2 FNYEAQ. The CDR3 is 12 residues long. The V and J ends lost 8 bases and 6 bases respectively, with 13 bases between them. The CDR3 sequence is CASGGAVQTQYF. CDR3 DNA: TGTGCCAGCGGGGGGGCGGTACAGACCCAGTACTTC.

Only a few counts were recorded for this clonotype. The gene calls are TRBV20-1 and TRBJ2-2, with D unresolved. Trimming shortened V by 0 bases and J by 1 base, and 6 bases separated the two germline ends. The germline V gene encodes CDR1 DFQATT and CDR2 SNEGSKA (reference sequence). The CDR3 extends over 14 amino acids. CDR3 in DNA: TGCAGTGCTAGAGACGTCGGGAACACCGGGGAGCTGTTTTTT. Translating gives CSARDVGNTGELFF.

V is TRBV7-9 and J is TRBJ2-5; D may match TRBD1 or TRBD2 (6 bases each). CDR1 and CDR2 from the germline V gene are SEHNR and FQNEAQ (reference sequence). The CDR3 is 14 residues long. Trimming removed 4 bases at V and 3 bases at J, with 12 bases between. The CDR3 nucleotides are TGTGCCAGCAGCTCTAGGGGGGCAGAAGAGACCCAGTACTTC. Translated, it gives CASSSRGAEETQYF.

This chain links TRBV6-2 or TRBV6-3 with TRBJ2-1; 9 bases map to TRBD2. The CDR3 totals 17 residues. V trimming: 5 bases; J trimming: 7 bases; junction bases outside the gene matches: 15. Per germline, CDR1 MNHEY and CDR2 SVGEGT. CDR3: CASSPLGAGGDWNEQFF. CDR3 nucleotides: TGTGCCAGCAGTCCCCTCGGGGCGGGGGGGGACTGGAATGAGCAGTTCTTC.

This clonotype was seen only a few times. J is TRBJ2-3 and V is TRBV7-9, with TRBD1 identical over 8 bases. V trimming: 4 bases; J trimming: 0 bases; junction bases outside the gene matches: 6. Germline V CDR1 and CDR2: SEHNR, FQNEAQ (reference sequence). CDR3 length: 16 amino acids. The CDR3 spells CASSSYRDRSTDTQYF. Written as DNA, the CDR3 is TGTGCCAGCAGCTCTTACCGGGACAGGAGCACAGATACGCAGTATTTT.

The rearrangement joins TRBV6-5 to TRBJ2-3, with D possibly being TRBD2 (5 bases). CDR1 is MNHEY and CDR2 is SVGAGI in the germline V gene. The CDR3 is 13 residues long. Trimming pared 3 bases from V and 8 bases from J, leaving 12 bases between. The CDR3 loop reads CASSYTEGGTQYF. DNA of the CDR3: TGTGCCAGCAGTTATACGGAAGGAGGTACGCAGTATTTT.

This clonotype was observed many times. For the CDR3, the DNA is TGCAGCGTTGAAGAAGGGTCCACTGAAGCTTTCTTT. It encodes CSVEEGSTEAFF. V gene TRBV29-1 combines with J gene TRBJ1-1; D ambiguous. Germline V gene data show CDR1 as SQVTM and CDR2 as ANQGSEA. The CDR3 totals 12 residues. Trimming removed 0 bases at V and 4 bases at J, with 6 bases between.

This clonotype occurred a few times. The genes are TRBV7-2 and TRBJ2-7, with no clear D. The CDR3 totals 15 residues. CDR1 and CDR2 from the germline V gene are SGHTA and FQGNSA. The ends were cut back, 5 bases at V and 3 bases at J, with 17 bases in the middle. CDR3 nucleotides: TGTGCCAGCAGCCAAGAGGCCAATTCCTTCTACGAGCAGTACGTC. Translation: CASSQEANSFYEQYV.

This clonotype was seen a handful of times. The chain recombines TRBV12-3 or TRBV12-4 with TRBJ2-7; 7 nucleotides align to TRBD1. V shed 2 bases and J 2 bases; nucleotides not matched to a gene: 9. This CDR3 is built from 16 residues. The CDR3 bases are TGTGCCAGCAGTTTACTTGGGACAGACTCCCCCTACGAGCAGTACTTC. This gives the protein CASSLLGTDSPYEQYF.

The J gene is TRBJ1-2, the V gene TRBV12-3 or TRBV12-4; D not certain. The CDR3 contains 14 residues. V lost 3 bases, J lost 4 bases, and 12 bases lay in between. The CDR3, as DNA: TGTGCCAGCAGTTTTTATAAGGCTGCCTATGGCTACACCTTC. This translates into CASSFYKAAYGYTF.

This clonotype was found a few times. J is TRBJ2-1 and V is TRBV4-2, with TRBD1 identical over 7 bases. The ends lost 3 bases at V and 0 bases at J; junction bases unmatched: 5. Germline CDR1 reads LGHNA; CDR2 reads YNFKEQ. This CDR3 comprises 16 residues. The CDR3 nucleotides are TGTGCCAGCAGCCACCCCGGGACAGACTCCTACAATGAGCAGTTCTTC. It yields the protein CASSHPGTDSYNEQFF.

The V call is TRBV7-2, the J call TRBJ2-5; D is ambiguous. The germline V gene encodes CDR1 SGHTA and CDR2 FQGNSA. The CDR3 sequence is 13 residues long. V was shortened by 2 bases and J by 2 bases, with 6 bases between the two germline ends. CDR3 in amino acids: CASSLSWQETQYF. The CDR3, as DNA: TGTGCCAGCAGCTTAAGCTGGCAAGAGACCCAGTACTTC.

V gene TRBV7-2 combines with J gene TRBJ1-1; D is uncertain. Germline loops: CDR1 SGHTA, CDR2 FQGNSA. Trimming left V 5 bases short and J 0 bases short, with 7 bases between. This CDR3 contains 13 residues. CDR3 in amino acids: CASSRTMNTEAFF. The CDR3, as DNA: TGTGCCAGCAGCCGCACCATGAACACTGAAGCTTTCTTT.

This clonotype has more than one count but fewer than ten. The chain links TRBV4-1 to TRBJ2-7; D could derive from TRBD1 or TRBD2 (6 bases each). Trimming took off 1 base at V and 2 bases at J, with 12 bases between the two ends. The CDR3 length is 15 residues. Germline V lookup: CDR1 MGHRA, CDR2 YSYEKL. The DNA for the CDR3 is TGCGCCAGCAGCCAAGGAGGAGGGGGTCCCTACGAGCAGTACTTC. Translated, it gives CASSQGGGGPYEQYF.

This chain links TRBV27 with TRBJ2-5; D unclear. CDR1 is MNHEY, CDR2 SMNVEV, per germline (reference sequence). The CDR3 is made up of 14 amino acids. The V end was cut by 0 bases, the J end by 1 base, with 6 bases between. The DNA for the CDR3 is TGTGCCAGCAGTTTATCGATAATCCAAGAGACCCAGTACTTC. Protein sequence: CASSLSIIQETQYF.

This clonotype was observed a handful of times. The chain combines TRBV5-1 with TRBJ2-1; 7 bases match TRBD1. The V segment lost 3 bases and the J segment 9 bases; nucleotides outside the gene matches: 9. The CDR3 consists of 14 residues. From germline, CDR1 is SGHRS and CDR2 YFSETQ. In DNA form, the CDR3 reads TGCGCCAGCAGCTCGCTGACAGGGAAGGTTGAGCAGTTCTTC. The encoded protein is CASSSLTGKVEQFF.